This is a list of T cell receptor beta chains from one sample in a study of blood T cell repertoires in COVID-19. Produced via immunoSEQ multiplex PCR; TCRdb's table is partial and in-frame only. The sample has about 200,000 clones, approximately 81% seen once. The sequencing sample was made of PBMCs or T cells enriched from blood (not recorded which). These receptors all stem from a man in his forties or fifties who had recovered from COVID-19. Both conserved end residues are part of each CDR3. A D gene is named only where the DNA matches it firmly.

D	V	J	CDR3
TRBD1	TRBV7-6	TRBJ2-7	CASSNRGDYEQYF
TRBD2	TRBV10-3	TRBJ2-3	CAAGLAGEIEETDTQYF
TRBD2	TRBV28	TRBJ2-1	CASSLTGRNEQFF
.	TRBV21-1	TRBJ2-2	CASTSQGRGELFF
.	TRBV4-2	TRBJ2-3	CASSQDLHRTTDTQYF
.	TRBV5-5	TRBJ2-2	CASSGAEARLGELFF
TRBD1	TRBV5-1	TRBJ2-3	CASSPGQGVGTDTQYF
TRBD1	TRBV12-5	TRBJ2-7	CASGLAGGNEQYF
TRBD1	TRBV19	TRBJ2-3	CASSKGQTDTQYF
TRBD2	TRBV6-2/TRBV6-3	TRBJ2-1	CASSPGGRAYNEQFF
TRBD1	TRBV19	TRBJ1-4	CASSPPWGTGGEKLFF
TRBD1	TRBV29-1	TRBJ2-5	CSGQGAAQETQYF
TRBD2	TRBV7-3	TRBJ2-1	CASSAGTSGWNEQFF
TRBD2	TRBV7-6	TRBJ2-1	CASSLVAASGIEEALYNEQFF
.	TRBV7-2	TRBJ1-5	CASSFLQGQPQHF
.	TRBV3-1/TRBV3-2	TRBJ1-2	CASSQGSPNYGYTF
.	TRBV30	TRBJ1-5	CAWSHGRTGIRIGNQPQHF
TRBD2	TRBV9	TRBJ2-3	CASSLGDGRAKDTQYF
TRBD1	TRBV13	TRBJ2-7	CASSLYILGQGSHEQYF
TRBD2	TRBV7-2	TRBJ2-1	CASSLSASGYNEQFF
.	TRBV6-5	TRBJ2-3	CASSYSLGAPDTQYF
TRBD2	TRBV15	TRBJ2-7	CATSGRKNGTSGPYEQYF
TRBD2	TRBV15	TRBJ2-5	CATSREVLASGRPPYF
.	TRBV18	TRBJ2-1	CASSTRGTSSGRYNEQFF
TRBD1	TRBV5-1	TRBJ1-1	CASGPYRTGGEAFF
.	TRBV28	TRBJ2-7	CASSPLNEQYF
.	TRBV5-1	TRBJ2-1	CASSATMSSYNEQFF